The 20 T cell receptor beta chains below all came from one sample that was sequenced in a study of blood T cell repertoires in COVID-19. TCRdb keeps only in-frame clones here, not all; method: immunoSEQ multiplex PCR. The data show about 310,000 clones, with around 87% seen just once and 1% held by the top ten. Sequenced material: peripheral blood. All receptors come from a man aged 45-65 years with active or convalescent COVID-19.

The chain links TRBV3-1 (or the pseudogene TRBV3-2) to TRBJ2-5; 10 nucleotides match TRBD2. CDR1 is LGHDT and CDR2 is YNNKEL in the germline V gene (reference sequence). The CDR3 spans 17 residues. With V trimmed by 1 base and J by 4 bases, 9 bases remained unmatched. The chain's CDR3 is CASSQGASGGSGETQYF. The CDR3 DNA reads TGTGCCAGCAGCCAAGGGGCTAGCGGGGGAAGCGGAGAGACCCAGTACTTC.

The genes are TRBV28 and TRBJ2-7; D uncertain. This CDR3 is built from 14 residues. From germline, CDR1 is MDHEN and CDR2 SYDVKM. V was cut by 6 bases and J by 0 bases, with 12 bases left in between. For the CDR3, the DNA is TGTGCCAGCAGCCTAGGTGGTAGCTCCTACGAGCAGTACTTC. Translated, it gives CASSLGGSSYEQYF.

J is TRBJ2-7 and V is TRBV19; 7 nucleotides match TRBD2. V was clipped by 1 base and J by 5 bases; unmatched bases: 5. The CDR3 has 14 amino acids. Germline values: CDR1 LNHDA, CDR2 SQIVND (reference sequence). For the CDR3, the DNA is TGTGCCAGTAGTATAGGCCTAGCGGTCCACGAGCAGTACTTC. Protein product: CASSIGLAVHEQYF.

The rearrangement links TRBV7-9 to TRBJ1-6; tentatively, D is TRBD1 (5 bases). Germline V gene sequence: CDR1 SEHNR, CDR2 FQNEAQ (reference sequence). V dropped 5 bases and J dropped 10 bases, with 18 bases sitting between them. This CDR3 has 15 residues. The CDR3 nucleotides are TGTGCCAGCAGCCCGAGGCGGGGTGAGGGGTCACCCCTCCACTTT. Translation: CASSPRRGEGSPLHF.

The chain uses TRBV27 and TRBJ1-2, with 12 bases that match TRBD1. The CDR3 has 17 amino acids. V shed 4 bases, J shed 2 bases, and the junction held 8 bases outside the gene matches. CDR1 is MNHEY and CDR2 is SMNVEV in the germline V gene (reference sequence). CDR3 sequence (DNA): TGTGCCAGCAGTTCCCGGGACAGGGGGCGGCTAAACTATGGCTACACCTTC. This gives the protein CASSSRDRGRLNYGYTF.

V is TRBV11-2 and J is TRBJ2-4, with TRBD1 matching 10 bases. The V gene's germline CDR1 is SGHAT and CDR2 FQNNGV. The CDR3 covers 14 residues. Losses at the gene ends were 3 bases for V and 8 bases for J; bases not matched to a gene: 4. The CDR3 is CASSFRDRGHIQYF. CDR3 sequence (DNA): TGTGCCAGCAGCTTCCGGGACAGGGGCCACATTCAGTACTTC.

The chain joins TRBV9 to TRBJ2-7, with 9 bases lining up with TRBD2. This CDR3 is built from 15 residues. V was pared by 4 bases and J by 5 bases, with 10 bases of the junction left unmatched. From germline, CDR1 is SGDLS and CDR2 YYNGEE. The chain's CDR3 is CASSPLGTSYHEQYF. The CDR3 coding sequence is TGTGCCAGCAGCCCCCTAGGGACTAGCTACCACGAGCAGTACTTC.

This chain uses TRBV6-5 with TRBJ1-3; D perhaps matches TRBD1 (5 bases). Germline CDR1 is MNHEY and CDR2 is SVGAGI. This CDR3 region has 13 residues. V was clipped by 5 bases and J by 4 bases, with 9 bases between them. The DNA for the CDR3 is TGTGCCAGCAGTACAGGAGGGGGAAACACCATATATTTT. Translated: CASSTGGGNTIYF.

CDR3 sequence reads: CASSQSAGSYNEQFF. In DNA, the CDR3 is TGTGCCAGCAGCCAATCAGCGGGGTCTTACAATGAGCAGTTCTTC. The chain is built from TRBV3-1 (or the pseudogene TRBV3-2) and TRBJ2-1; 7 bases match TRBD2. Germline CDR1 reads LGHDT; CDR2 reads YNNKEL (reference sequence). The CDR3 spans 15 residues. The V and J ends lost 2 bases and 4 bases, in that order; junction bases with no gene match: 5.

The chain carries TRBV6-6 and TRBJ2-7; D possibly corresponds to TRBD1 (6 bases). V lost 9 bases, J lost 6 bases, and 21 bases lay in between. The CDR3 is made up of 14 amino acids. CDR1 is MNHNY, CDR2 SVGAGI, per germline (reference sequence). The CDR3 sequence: CASFNIQGDSEQYF. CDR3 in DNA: TGTGCCAGTTTCAATATACAGGGTGACTCCGAGCAGTACTTC.

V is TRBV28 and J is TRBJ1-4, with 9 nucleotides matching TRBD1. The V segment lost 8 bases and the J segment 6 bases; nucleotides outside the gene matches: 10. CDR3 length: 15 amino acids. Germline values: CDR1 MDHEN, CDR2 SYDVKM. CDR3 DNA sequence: TGTGCCAGCCTTCCTGGACAGGGGACTCATGAAAAACTGTTTTTT. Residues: CASLPGQGTHEKLFF.

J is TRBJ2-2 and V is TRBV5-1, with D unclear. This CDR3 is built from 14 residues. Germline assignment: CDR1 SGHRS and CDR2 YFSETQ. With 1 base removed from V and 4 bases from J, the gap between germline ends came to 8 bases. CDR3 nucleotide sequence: TGCGCCAGCAGCTTGCGTTCTTCCACCGGGGAGCTGTTTTTT. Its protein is CASSLRSSTGELFF.

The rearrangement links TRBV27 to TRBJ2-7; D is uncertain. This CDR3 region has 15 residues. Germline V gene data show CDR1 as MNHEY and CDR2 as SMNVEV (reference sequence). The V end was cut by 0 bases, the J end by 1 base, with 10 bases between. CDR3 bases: TGTGCCAGCAGTTTATCTATCGTCAGTTCCTACGAGCAGTACTTC. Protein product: CASSLSIVSSYEQYF.

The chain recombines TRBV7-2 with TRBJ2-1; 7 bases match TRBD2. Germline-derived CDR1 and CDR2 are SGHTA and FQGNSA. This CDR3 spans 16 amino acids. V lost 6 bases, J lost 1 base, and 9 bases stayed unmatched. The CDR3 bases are TGTGCCAGCAGACAATTCGCGGGGGAGTCCTACAATGAGCAGTTCTTC. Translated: CASRQFAGESYNEQFF.

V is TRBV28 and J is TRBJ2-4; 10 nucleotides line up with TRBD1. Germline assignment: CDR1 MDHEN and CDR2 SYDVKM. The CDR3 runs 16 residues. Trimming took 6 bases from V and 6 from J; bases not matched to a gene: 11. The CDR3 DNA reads TGTGCCAGCAGCCCGCACGGACAGGGGGGATTAAACATTCAGTACTTC. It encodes CASSPHGQGGLNIQYF.

As DNA, the CDR3 is TGTGCCAGCAGCTTGGGCGGGAACTATGGCTACACCTTC. It is translated as CASSLGGNYGYTF. This chain uses TRBV28 with TRBJ1-2; no clear D gene. V was cut by 6 bases and J by 2 bases, with 10 bases left in between. This CDR3 region has 13 residues. Germline CDR1 MDHEN, CDR2 SYDVKM.

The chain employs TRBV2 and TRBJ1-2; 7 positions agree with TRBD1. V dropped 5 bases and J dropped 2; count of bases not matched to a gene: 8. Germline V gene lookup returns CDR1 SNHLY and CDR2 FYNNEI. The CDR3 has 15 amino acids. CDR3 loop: CASSKNRGGNYGYTF. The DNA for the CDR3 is TGTGCCAGCAGTAAAAACAGGGGAGGCAACTATGGCTACACCTTC.

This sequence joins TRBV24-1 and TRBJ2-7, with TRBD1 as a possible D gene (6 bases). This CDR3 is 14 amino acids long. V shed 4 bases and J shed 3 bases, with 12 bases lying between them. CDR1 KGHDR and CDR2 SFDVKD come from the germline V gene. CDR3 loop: CATSEPGQSYEQYF. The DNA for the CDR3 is TGTGCCACCAGTGAGCCCGGACAGAGCTACGAGCAGTACTTC.

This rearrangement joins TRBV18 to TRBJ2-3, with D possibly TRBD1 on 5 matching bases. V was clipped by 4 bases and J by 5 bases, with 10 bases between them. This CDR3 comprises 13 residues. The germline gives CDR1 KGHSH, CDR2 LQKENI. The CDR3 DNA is TGTGCCAGCTCACTTCAGGGCGGAGATACGCAGTATTTT. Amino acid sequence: CASSLQGGDTQYF.

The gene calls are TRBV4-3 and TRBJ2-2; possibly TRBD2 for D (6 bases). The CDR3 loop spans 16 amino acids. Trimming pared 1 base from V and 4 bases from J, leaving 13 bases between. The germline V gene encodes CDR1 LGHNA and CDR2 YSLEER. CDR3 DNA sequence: TGCGCCAGCAGCCAAGCTGGCGTGGGACTCACCGGGGAGCTGTTTTTT. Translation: CASSQAGVGLTGELFF.